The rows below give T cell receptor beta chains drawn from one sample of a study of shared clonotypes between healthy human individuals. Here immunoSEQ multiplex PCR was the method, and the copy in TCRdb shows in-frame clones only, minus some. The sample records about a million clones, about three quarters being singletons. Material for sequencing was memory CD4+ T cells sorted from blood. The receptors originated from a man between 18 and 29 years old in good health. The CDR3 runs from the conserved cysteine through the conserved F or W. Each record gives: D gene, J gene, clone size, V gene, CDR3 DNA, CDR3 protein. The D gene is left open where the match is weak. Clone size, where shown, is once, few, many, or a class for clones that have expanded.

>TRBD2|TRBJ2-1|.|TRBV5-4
TGTGCCAGCAGCCCGGGGGTAGCGGGGGTCTCCTACAATGAGCAGTTCTTC
CASSPGVAGVSYNEQFF
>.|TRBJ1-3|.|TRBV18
TGTGCCAGCTCATCGGGGTCTGGAAACACCATATATTTT
CASSSGSGNTIYF
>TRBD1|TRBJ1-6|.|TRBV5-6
TGTGCCAGCAGAGATCGGGACAGCAATTCACCCCTCCACTTT
CASRDRDSNSPLHF
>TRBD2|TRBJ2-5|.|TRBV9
TGTGCCAGCAGCCCATTAGCGGGCGGCTTTGGAGAGACCCAGTACTTC
CASSPLAGGFGETQYF
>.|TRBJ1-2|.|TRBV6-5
TGTGCCAGCAGTCCCCGAGGGGGAACCTATGGCTACACCTTC
CASSPRGGTYGYTF
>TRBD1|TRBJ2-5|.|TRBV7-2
TGTGCCAGCAGCTTATCGACAGGGCAAGAGACCCAGTACTTC
CASSLSTGQETQYF
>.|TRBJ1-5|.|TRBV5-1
TGCGCCAGCAGCTTAAACGTAGGGGCGGGGCAGCCCCAGCATTTT
CASSLNVGAGQPQHF
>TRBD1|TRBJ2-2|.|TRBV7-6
TGTGCCAGCAGCTTAGCAGGGACAGGGGGCACCGGGGAGCTGTTTTTT
CASSLAGTGGTGELFF
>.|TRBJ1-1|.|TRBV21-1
TGTGCCAGCACCTCTCCTCCGCGGGGGGTGAACACTGAAGCTTTCTTT
CASTSPPRGVNTEAFF
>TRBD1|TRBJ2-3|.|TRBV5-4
TGTGCCAGCAGCCAGGGACAGGGGGCTTTCAGAGATACGCAGTATTTT
CASSQGQGAFRDTQYF
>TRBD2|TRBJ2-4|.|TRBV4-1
TGCGCCAGCAGCCCACGGTGGGACCCAATAGCGGGGGGAGCCAAAAACATTCAGTACTTC
CASSPRWDPIAGGAKNIQYF
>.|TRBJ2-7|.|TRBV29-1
TGCAGCGTTGACTCCCCGAGCGGGCAGTACTTC
CSVDSPSGQYF
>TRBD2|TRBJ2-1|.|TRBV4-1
TGCGCCAGCAGCCAGGTACTAGCGGGAAGATACAATGAGCAGTTCTTC
CASSQVLAGRYNEQFF
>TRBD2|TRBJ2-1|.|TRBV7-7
TGTGCTAGCAGCCTCACTAGCGGGAGGTCCCAGTTCTTC
CASSLTSGRSQFF
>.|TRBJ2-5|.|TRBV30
TGTGCCTGGAGTGTAAAATTGAGTAAGGCAGAGTACTTC
CAWSVKLSKAEYF
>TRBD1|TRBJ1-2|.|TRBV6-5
TGTGCCAGCAGAACCGGACAGGGTTATGGCTACACCTTC
CASRTGQGYGYTF
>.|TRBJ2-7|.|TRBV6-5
TGTGCCAGCAGCGAGGGACGGCCCTACGAGCAGTACTTC
CASSEGRPYEQYF
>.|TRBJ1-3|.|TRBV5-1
TGCGCCAGCAGCTCGGACGGAAGCTCTGGAAACACCATATATTTT
CASSSDGSSGNTIYF
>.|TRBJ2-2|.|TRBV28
TGTGCCAGCAGTCCCGGGGGTAGCGGGAACACCGGGGAGCTGTTTTTT
CASSPGGSGNTGELFF
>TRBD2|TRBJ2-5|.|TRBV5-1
TGCGCCAGCAGCCCGGGAAGAGCGGGGGGTCGAGAGACCCAGTACTTC
CASSPGRAGGRETQYF
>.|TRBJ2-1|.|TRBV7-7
TGTGCTAGCAGCACCGGACGGACGGCTGAGCAGTTCTTC
CASSTGRTAEQFF
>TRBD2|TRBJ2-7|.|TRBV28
TGTGCCAGTAGGACAGGGTGGACTAGCGGGGGCCGATCCTACGAGCAGTACTTC
CASRTGWTSGGRSYEQYF
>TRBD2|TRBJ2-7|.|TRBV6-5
TGTGCCAGCAGTTCCCTTAGCGGGAGACCCCCCTACGAGCAGTACTTC
CASSSLSGRPPYEQYF
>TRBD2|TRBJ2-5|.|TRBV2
TGTGCCAGCAGTTTGAGCGGGGGGCAGCGAGAGACCCAGTACTTC
CASSLSGGQRETQYF
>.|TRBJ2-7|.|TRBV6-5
TGTGCCAGCAAAGTCGGAACAGGGCGATACGAGCAGTACTTC
CASKVGTGRYEQYF
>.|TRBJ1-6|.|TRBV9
TGTGCCAGCAGCGGAGAAGGGGGCTCCTATAATTCACCCCTCCACTTT
CASSGEGGSYNSPLHF
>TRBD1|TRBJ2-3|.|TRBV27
TGTGCCAGCAGCGGACAGGGAAGCACAGATACGCAGTATTTT
CASSGQGSTDTQYF
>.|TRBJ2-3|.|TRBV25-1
TGTGCCAGCAGTGAGACAGGCAGCACAGATACGCAGTATTTT
CASSETGSTDTQYF
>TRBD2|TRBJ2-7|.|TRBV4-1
TGCGCCAGCAGCATAAGCCAGCGGGGCTACGAGCAGTACTTC
CASSISQRGYEQYF
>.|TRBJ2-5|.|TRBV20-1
TGCAGTGCGGGAATTGGGGAGACCCAGTACTTC
CSAGIGETQYF
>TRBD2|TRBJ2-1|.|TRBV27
TGTGCCAGCAGTTCCCCTGGGACTAGCGGGGGTAATGAGCAGTTCTTC
CASSSPGTSGGNEQFF
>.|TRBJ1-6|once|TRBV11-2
TGTGCCAGCAGCTTAGAAGGGGGACTTGTGGATTCACCCCTCCACTTT
CASSLEGGLVDSPLHF
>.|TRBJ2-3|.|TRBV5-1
TGCGCCAGCAGCAAGGACGGCAAACCTTCAGATACGCAGTATTTT
CASSKDGKPSDTQYF